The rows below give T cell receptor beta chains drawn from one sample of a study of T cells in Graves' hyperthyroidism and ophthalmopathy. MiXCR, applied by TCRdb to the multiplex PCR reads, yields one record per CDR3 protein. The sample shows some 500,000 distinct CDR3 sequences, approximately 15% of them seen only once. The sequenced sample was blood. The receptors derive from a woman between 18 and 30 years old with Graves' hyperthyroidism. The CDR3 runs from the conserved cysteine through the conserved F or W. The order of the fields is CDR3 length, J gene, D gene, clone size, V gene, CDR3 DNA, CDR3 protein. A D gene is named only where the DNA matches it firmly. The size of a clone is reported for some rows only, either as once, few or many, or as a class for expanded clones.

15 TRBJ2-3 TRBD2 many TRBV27 TGTGCCAGCAGTTTCGGGAGGGCCTACGCAGATACGCAGTATTTT CASSFGRAYADTQYF
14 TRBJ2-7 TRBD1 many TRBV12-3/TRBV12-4 TGTGCCAGCAGTCGCACAGGGACAGCACCCGAGCAGTACTTC CASSRTGTAPEQYF
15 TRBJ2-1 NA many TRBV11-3 TGTGCCAGCAGCCCCGCAGGGGGGTCCTACAATGAGCAGTTCTTC CASSPAGGSYNEQFF
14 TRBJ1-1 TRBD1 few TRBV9 TGTGCCAGCAGCGGGGACAGGGGGTGGACTGAAGCTTTCTTT CASSGDRGWTEAFF
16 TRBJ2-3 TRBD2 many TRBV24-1 TGTGCCACCAGTGTGGTCACTAGCGGGATCTCAGATACGCAGTATTTT CATSVVTSGISDTQYF
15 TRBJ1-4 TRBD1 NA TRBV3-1 TGTGCCAGCAGCCGGGACAGTCAGAGGCGAGAAAAACTGTTTTTT CASSRDSQRREKLFF
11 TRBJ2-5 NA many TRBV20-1 TGCAGTGCTGTGTCTCAAGAGACCCAGTACTTC CSAVSQETQYF
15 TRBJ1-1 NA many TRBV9 TGTGCCAGCAGCTCGAAGTCGGGGAGCAACACTGAAGCTTTCTTT CASSSKSGSNTEAFF
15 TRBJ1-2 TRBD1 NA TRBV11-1 TGTGCCAGCAGCTTTGGACAGGGGGCTAACTATGGCTACACCTTC CASSFGQGANYGYTF
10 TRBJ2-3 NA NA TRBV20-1 TGCAGTGTCCGTTCGGATACGCAGTATTTT CSVRSDTQYF
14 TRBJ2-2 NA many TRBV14 TGTGCCAGCACCCCTGAACCGAACACCGGGGAGCTGTTTTTT CASTPEPNTGELFF
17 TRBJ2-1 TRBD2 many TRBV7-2 TGTGCCAGCAGCTTAGATTCTAGCGGGAGCTCCTACAATGAGCAGTTCTTC CASSLDSSGSSYNEQFF
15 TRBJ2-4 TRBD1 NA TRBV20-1 TGCAGTGCTCCCCGGACAGGGGGCGTGCAAAACATTCAGTACTTC CSAPRTGGVQNIQYF
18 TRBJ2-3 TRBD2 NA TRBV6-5 TGTGCCAGCAGTTTCGACCCCGTTCCGGGACTAGAAGCTGATACGCAGTATTTT CASSFDPVPGLEADTQYF
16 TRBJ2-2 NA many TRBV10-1 TGCGCCAGCAGTGAGTCGTTGGGGGCTGGCACCGGGGAGCTGTTTTTT CASSESLGAGTGELFF
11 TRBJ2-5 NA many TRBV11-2 TGTGCCAGACAGTCCCAAGAGACCCAGTACTTC CARQSQETQYF
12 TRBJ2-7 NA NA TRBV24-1 TGTGCCACCAGCGACGGTGGATACGAGCAGTACTTC CATSDGGYEQYF
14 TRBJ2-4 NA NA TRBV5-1 TGCGCCAGCACGGGGCAAGAGGCCAAAAACATTCAGTACTTC CASTGQEAKNIQYF
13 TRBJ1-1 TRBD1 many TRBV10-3 TGTGCCATCAGTGAGATCCCGGACAGGGAAGCTTTCTTT CAISEIPDREAFF
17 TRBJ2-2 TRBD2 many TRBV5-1 TGCGCCAGCAGCTCTCGAAGCGGGAGTCGCGGCACCGGGGAGCTGTTTTTT CASSSRSGSRGTGELFF
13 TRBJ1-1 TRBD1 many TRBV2 TGTGCCAGTCTAACAGGGGCAAACACTGAAGCTTTCTTT CASLTGANTEAFF
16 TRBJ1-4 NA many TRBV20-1 TGCAGTGCTAGAGACCCGGTAGCGTTCTCTAATGAAAAACTGTTTTTT CSARDPVAFSNEKLFF
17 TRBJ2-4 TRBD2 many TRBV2 TGTGCCAGCAGCACCGAGCGGGAGGGCCGGGTCAAAAACATTCAGTACTTC CASSTEREGRVKNIQYF
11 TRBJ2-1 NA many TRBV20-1 TGCAGTGCTGGGCGGTCGGATGAGCAGTTCTTC CSAGRSDEQFF
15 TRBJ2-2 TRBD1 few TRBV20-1 TGCAGTGCTAGCGGTGGGACAGTGAACACCGGGGAGCTGTTTTTT CSASGGTVNTGELFF
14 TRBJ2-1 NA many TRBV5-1 TGCGCCAGCAAGGCAGCGGTCTCCTACAATGAGCAGTTCTTC CASKAAVSYNEQFF
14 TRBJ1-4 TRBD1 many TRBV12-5 TGTGCTAGTGGTCGGGACAGTCTCCGCGGAAAACTGTTTTTT CASGRDSLRGKLFF
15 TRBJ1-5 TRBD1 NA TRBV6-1 TGTGCCAGCAGACTGACAGGGGGCGGCAATCAGCCCCAGCATTTT CASRLTGGGNQPQHF
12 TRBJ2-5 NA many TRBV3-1 TGTGCCAGCAGCCAAGATCAGGAGACCCAGTACTTC CASSQDQETQYF
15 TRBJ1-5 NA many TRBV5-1 TGCGCCAGCAGTCTTCAAGGGGCTAGCAATCAGCCCCAGCATTTT CASSLQGASNQPQHF
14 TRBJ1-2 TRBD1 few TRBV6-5 TGTGCCAGCAGCTACCGAACAGGGGTGGATGGCTACACCTTC CASSYRTGVDGYTF
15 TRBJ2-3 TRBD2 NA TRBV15 TGTGCCACCAGCAGAGGAGCGGGAGGCCCAGATACGCAGTATTTT CATSRGAGGPDTQYF
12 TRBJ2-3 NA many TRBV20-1 TGCAGTGCTAGTCCAGTCACAGATACGCAGTATTTT CSASPVTDTQYF
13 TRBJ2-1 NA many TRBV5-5 TGTGCCAGCAGCTTGTTTACAAACGATGAGCAGTTCTTC CASSLFTNDEQFF
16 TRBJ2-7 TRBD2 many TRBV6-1 TGTGCCAGTGGGTCTCCAGGGCGGGGGTACGACTACGAGCAGTACTTC CASGSPGRGYDYEQYF
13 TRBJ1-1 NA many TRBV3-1 TGTGCCAGCAGCCACGCAGGGTTGGATGAAGCTTTCTTT CASSHAGLDEAFF
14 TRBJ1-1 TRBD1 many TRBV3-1 TGTGCCAGCAGCCAAGTCCCACAGGGGTCGTTGGCTTTCTTT CASSQVPQGSLAFF
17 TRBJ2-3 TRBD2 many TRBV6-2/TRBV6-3 TGTGCCAGCAGTTACTTCCGGACTAGCGGGAGCACAGATACGCAGTATTTT CASSYFRTSGSTDTQYF
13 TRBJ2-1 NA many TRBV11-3 TGTGCCAGCAGCTTACAACAGCGAGGGGAGCAGTTCTTC CASSLQQRGEQFF
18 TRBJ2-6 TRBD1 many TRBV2 TGTGCCAGCAGGTTCGGGACAGGGAGATACTCTGGGGCCAACGTCCTGACTTTC CASRFGTGRYSGANVLTF
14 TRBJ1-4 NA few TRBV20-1 TGCAGTGCTAGAGATCGGGGGTATAATGAAAAACTGTTTTTT CSARDRGYNEKLFF
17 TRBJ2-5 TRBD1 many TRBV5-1 TGCGCCAGCAGCTCACCAAAAGGACAGGGCCAACAAGAGACCCAGTACTTC CASSSPKGQGQQETQYF
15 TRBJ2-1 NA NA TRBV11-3 TGTGCCAGCAGCTTAGATAGCCGGGAGTGGGATGAGCAGTTCTTC CASSLDSREWDEQFF
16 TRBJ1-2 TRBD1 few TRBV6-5 TGTGCCAGCAGTTACTCGAGTGGACAGGGGGACTATGGCTACACCTTC CASSYSSGQGDYGYTF
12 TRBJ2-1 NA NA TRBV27 TGTGCCAGCAGAGAATCCTACAATGAGCAGTTCTTC CASRESYNEQFF
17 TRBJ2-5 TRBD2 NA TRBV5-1 TGCGCCAGCAGCTTGACTAGCGGGAGGGCCGTTACCGAGACCCAGTACTTC CASSLTSGRAVTETQYF